A single sample gave rise to the 20 T cell receptor beta chains below, sequenced in a study of molecular identifiers for immune sequencing clone quantification. MiXCR, applied by TCRdb to the PCR reads, yields one record per CDR3 protein. The sample comprises about 640,000 distinct CDR3 sequences, 15% to 20% of which are singletons, and roughly 0.9% rests with the top ten. What was sequenced was naive CD8+ T cells from blood, with Jurkat cell RNA spiked in. Subset indicated: FACS-sorted CD8+CD4-CCR7+CD45RA+ naive T cells. The receptor set was obtained from a human donor in good health. Some libraries in this study had Jurkat cell RNA spiked in.

This clonotype was seen a single time. The conserved final phenylalanine or tryptophan is absent from the CDR3, which likely points to a read error. The chain is built from TRBV7-2 and TRBJ2-7; D is uncertain. The CDR3 spans 14 residues. The germline V gene has CDR1 SGHTA and CDR2 FQGNSA. Trimming removed 3 bases from V and 1 base from J, with 10 bases in between. This CDR3 is CASSFQVVSYEQYL. The CDR3 nucleotides are TGTGCCAGCAGCTTTCAGGTCGTGTCCTACGAGCAGTACCTC.

Only a few counts were recorded for this clonotype. CDR3 protein: CSASRDFQETQYF. The DNA for the CDR3 is TGCAGTGCTAGCCGGGACTTCCAAGAGACCCAGTACTTC. The chain is built from TRBV20-1 and TRBJ2-5; D perhaps matches TRBD2 (6 bases). Germline V gives CDR1 DFQATT, CDR2 SNEGSKA (reference sequence). The CDR3 runs to 13 residues. With 3 bases removed from V and 1 base from J, the gap between germline ends came to 9 bases.

The genes are TRBV7-6 and TRBJ2-1; D gene ambiguous. CDR3 length equals 13 residues. The germline V gene encodes CDR1 SGHVS and CDR2 FNYEAQ. V shed 5 bases and J shed 7 bases, with 12 bases lying between them. The CDR3 DNA reads TGTGCCAGCAGCACCCTCGCCGGGAATGAGCAGTTCTTC. Amino acids: CASSTLAGNEQFF.

This clonotype was seen repeatedly, ten times or more. This rearrangement joins TRBV4-1 to TRBJ1-1; TRBD1 is a possible D gene (5 bases). Germline lookup yields CDR1 MGHRA and CDR2 YSYEKL. This CDR3 is built from 15 residues. The V end was cut by 5 bases, the J end by 8 bases, with 21 bases between. The CDR3 spells CASSSPSQGMGEAFF. CDR3 bases: TGCGCCAGCAGCTCACCTTCCCAGGGCATGGGGGAAGCTTTCTTT.

This rearrangement joins TRBV6-5 to TRBJ2-5, with D uncertain. V was pared by 8 bases and J by 5 bases, with 24 bases between. Germline V gene lookup returns CDR1 MNHEY and CDR2 SVGAGI. The CDR3 totals 16 residues. The CDR3 region has the DNA TGTGCCAGCCAGGCGTCTCGTGTGGGTCCCGTCGAGACCCAGTACTTC. This encodes CASQASRVGPVETQYF.

This clonotype was detected many times. V is TRBV29-1 and J is TRBJ2-7; 9 bases fit TRBD1. J was trimmed by 7 bases and V by 2 bases; bases with no gene match: 9. In germline, CDR1 is SQVTM, CDR2 ANQGSEA. This CDR3 has 14 residues. The CDR3 is CSVELSGTGYEQYF. The CDR3, as DNA: TGCAGCGTTGAATTATCCGGGACAGGGTATGAGCAGTACTTC.

The sample holds a few counts of this clonotype. This rearrangement joins TRBV12-3 or TRBV12-4 to TRBJ2-3; 7 nucleotides match TRBD2. The CDR3 sequence is 15 residues long. J was trimmed by 1 base and V by 6 bases; bases with no gene match: 7. DNA of the CDR3: TGTGCCAGCAGCGCCTTGGGGGGGGGCACAGATACGCAGTATTTT. Translating it yields CASSALGGGTDTQYF.

This clonotype came up many times. The rearrangement joins TRBV14 to TRBJ2-3; D not certain. Trimming took 0 bases from V and 0 from J, leaving 10 bases between them. CDR1 and CDR2 from the germline V gene are SGHDN and FVKESK. This CDR3 contains 16 residues. The CDR3 here is CASSQDLSPSTDTQYF. The CDR3 bases are TGTGCCAGCAGCCAAGACCTCTCCCCTAGCACAGATACGCAGTATTTT.

This clonotype was counted many times. The chain uses TRBV11-2 and TRBJ2-1, with 12 positions matching TRBD2. In germline, CDR1 is SGHAT, CDR2 FQNNGV. The CDR3 sequence is 16 residues long. With 2 bases clipped from V and 7 bases from J, the junction kept 6 bases outside the gene matches. The CDR3 loop is CASSLTLAGGWNEQFF. CDR3 nucleotides: TGTGCCAGCAGCTTAACACTAGCGGGAGGTTGGAATGAGCAGTTCTTC.

A note on this clonotype: Given a much more abundant clone one base away, this may be a read error. J is TRBJ1-1 and V is TRBV27; no clear D. V lost 0 bases and J 0 bases, leaving 8 bases between the germline ends. CDR3 length: 15 residues. Per germline, CDR1 MNHEY and CDR2 SMNVEV (reference sequence). CDR3 sequence: CASSLSLAMNTEAFF. CDR3 bases: TGTGCCAGCAGTTTATCCCTCGCCATGAACACTGAAGCTTTCTTT.

As to this clonotype: A read error is possible here, since a much larger clone lies one base away. The chain is built from TRBV7-9 and TRBJ1-1, with D unresolved. Trimming took off 2 bases at V and 0 bases at J, with 7 bases between the two ends. The CDR3 contains 14 residues. Germline CDR1 is SEHNR and CDR2 is FQNEAQ (reference sequence). The CDR3 nucleotides read TGTGCCAGCAGCTTACTCGACGTGAACACTGAAGCTTTCTTT. Translated, it gives CASSLLDVNTEAFF.

This clonotype was seen a handful of times. V is TRBV6-1 and J is TRBJ1-2, with TRBD1 as a possible D gene (5 bases). Germline V lookup: CDR1 MNHNS, CDR2 SASEGT. V was shortened by 0 bases and J by 4 bases, with 9 bases between the two germline ends. The CDR3 is made up of 14 amino acids. The CDR3 DNA sequence: TGTGCCAGCAGTGAAGCGCGAGGGGCCTATGGCTACACCTTC. It codes for CASSEARGAYGYTF.

This chain connects TRBV27 to TRBJ1-4; D is unresolved. CDR1 and CDR2 from the germline V gene are MNHEY and SMNVEV (reference sequence). CDR3 length: 13 amino acids. Trimming took off 5 bases at V and 8 bases at J, with 12 bases between the two ends. The CDR3 loop reads CASSAGSVEKLFF. The CDR3 nucleotides read TGTGCCAGCAGTGCCGGTTCGGTCGAAAAACTGTTTTTT. Full variable domain (outside the CDR3, taken from reference TRBV27 and TRBJ1-4): EAQVTQNPRYLITVTGKKLTVTCSQNMNHEYMSWYRQDPGLGLRQIYYSMNVEVTDKGDVPEGYKVSRKEKRNFPLILESPSPNQTSLYFCASSAGSVEKLFFGSGTQLSVL.

This clonotype was found many times. V usage is TRBV5-4 and J usage is TRBJ2-3, with 9 bases lining up with TRBD2. CDR1 and CDR2 (germline): SGHNT, YYREEE (reference sequence). The CDR3 is 17 amino acids. V trimming: 3 bases; J trimming: 0 bases; junction bases outside the gene matches: 8. DNA for the CDR3: TGTGCCAGCAGCTACGTAGGGACTAGCCCGAGCACAGATACGCAGTATTTT. Translation gives CASSYVGTSPSTDTQYF.

This clonotype was picked up many times. The chain combines TRBV3-1 with TRBJ2-2, with TRBD1 identical over 12 bases. This CDR3 region has 17 residues. Germline V gives CDR1 LGHDT, CDR2 YNNKEL (reference sequence). J lost 7 bases, V lost 1 base, and 7 bases had no gene match. The CDR3 nucleotides are TGTGCCAGCAGCCAAGTCGGGACAGGGGGCTTTTACGGGGAGCTGTTTTTT. Protein: CASSQVGTGGFYGELFF.

This chain connects TRBV27 to TRBJ2-3; D is undetermined. Trimming shortened V by 7 bases and J by 1 base, and 15 bases separated the two germline ends. The CDR3 covers 15 residues. CDR1 is MNHEY and CDR2 is SMNVEV in the germline V gene (reference sequence). The DNA of the CDR3 is TGTGCCAGCACCCCGCTACCGATCGGCACAGATACGCAGTATTTT. Protein product: CASTPLPIGTDTQYF.

Comments on this clonotype: Germline and junction disagree at one end, which may indicate a read error. The chain couples TRBV4-1 to TRBJ1-1; D unresolved. The CDR3 extends over 13 amino acids. Germline CDR1 and CDR2: MGHRA and YSYEKL. CDR3 DNA sequence: TGCGCCAGCAGCCAAGGCTGGGGAGAAGAAGCCTTCTTT. This gives the protein CASSQGWGEEAFF.

With regard to this clonotype: This may be a read error: a much more frequent sequence differs by one nucleotide. The chain has TRBV4-2 and TRBJ2-3; 7 positions match TRBD1. V trimming: 7 bases; J trimming: 1 base; junction bases outside the gene matches: 8. CDR1 LGHNA and CDR2 YNFKEQ come from the germline V gene. This CDR3 is 15 amino acids long. The CDR3 reads CASTPRDSGTDTQYF. CDR3 in DNA: TGTGCCAGCACCCCCCGGGACAGTGGCACAGATACGCAGTATTTT.

This clonotype was seen at least ten times. This sequence joins TRBV4-3 and TRBJ1-1; D gene unclear. Germline lookup yields CDR1 LGHNA and CDR2 YSLEER. This CDR3 is 14 amino acids long. V lost 0 bases and J lost 5, with 10 bases in between. In DNA, the CDR3 is TGCGCCAGCAGCCAAGATTGGGGATGGACTGAAGCTTTCTTT. Its translation is CASSQDWGWTEAFF.

For this clonotype: This may be a read error: a much more frequent sequence differs by one nucleotide. For the CDR3, the DNA is TGCAGTGCTAGAGATGTAGACGATGACTATGGCTACACCTTC. Its protein is CSARDVDDDYGYTF. The J gene is TRBJ1-2, the V gene TRBV20-1; D not certain. V was clipped by 0 bases and J by 3 bases, with 11 bases between them. The CDR3 has 14 amino acids. Germline lookup yields CDR1 DFQATT and CDR2 SNEGSKA (reference sequence).